This passage covers 26 T cell receptor beta chains from one sample sequenced in a study of blood T cells in healthy people across ages. A second roughly 7 to 11 cycle PCR used barcoded and J-beta primers. TCRdb processed the 5' RACE reads anew with MiXCR; each CDR3 protein has one entry. The sample comprises around 1,700,000 distinct CDR3 sequences, 28% of which are singletons, and roughly 8.2% rests with the top ten. The sample taken for sequencing was blood. Every receptor here comes from a woman younger than 45 in good health.

This clonotype was seen only a few times. The genes are TRBV5-6 and TRBJ2-5, with 10 bases fitting TRBD2. The V gene end was trimmed by 1 base and the J gene end by 4 bases; junction bases not matched to a gene: 10. Germline V gene lookup returns CDR1 SGHDT and CDR2 YYEEEE. The CDR3 runs to 17 residues. The CDR3 protein is CASSLLASGRRGETQYF. The CDR3 DNA is TGTGCCAGCAGCTTGTTGGCTAGCGGGAGACGGGGAGAGACCCAGTACTTC.

This clonotype was seen only a few times. The chain has TRBV20-1 and TRBJ1-6; 9 nucleotides line up with TRBD1. With 8 bases clipped from V and 9 bases from J, the junction kept 17 bases outside the gene matches. This CDR3 comprises 16 residues. The germline V gene has CDR1 DFQATT and CDR2 SNEGSKA (reference sequence). Written as DNA, the CDR3 is TGCAGTAAAAGTCCGTGTTACAGGGGGCGAAGTTCACCCCTCCACTTT. Its translation is CSKSPCYRGRSSPLHF.

The chain couples TRBV7-9 to TRBJ1-1; 7 bases agree with TRBD1. J gave up 6 bases and V 3 bases, and 4 bases lay outside the gene matches. The CDR3 is made up of 13 amino acids. Germline V gene lookup returns CDR1 SEHNR and CDR2 FQNEAQ (reference sequence). For the CDR3, the DNA is TGTGCCAGCAGCTTTGACAGGGTCCCTGAAGCTTTCTTT. Its protein is CASSFDRVPEAFF.

This clonotype was seen a handful of times. The rearrangement uses TRBV6-2 or TRBV6-3 and TRBJ2-5; D assignment may be TRBD1 or TRBD2 (5 bases each). The DNA end is more similar to TRBJ2-7, so the J call may be wrong. The germline gives CDR1 MNHEY, CDR2 SVGEGT. The CDR3 totals 15 residues. This CDR3 is CASSYSGAQNREQYF. In DNA form, the CDR3 reads TGTGCCAGCAGTTACTCCGGGGCCCAGAATCGCGAGCAGTACTTC.

This chain links TRBV7-9 with TRBJ2-7; the D call may be TRBD1 or TRBD2 (5 bases each). From germline, CDR1 is SEHNR and CDR2 FQNEAQ (reference sequence). Trimming cost V 4 bases and J 5 bases, with 18 bases left between them. CDR3 size: 15 residues. CDR3 bases: TGTGCCAGCAGCTCCCAGTCGGGACGGTGGGACGAGCAGTACTTC. Translation: CASSSQSGRWDEQYF.

This clonotype was seen at least ten times. The V gene is TRBV7-9, the J gene TRBJ2-1, with D possibly matching TRBD2 (7 bases). Trimming shortened V by 4 bases and J by 3 bases, and 13 bases separated the two germline ends. The CDR3 sequence is 15 residues long. Looked up from germline, CDR1 is SEHNR and CDR2 is FQNEAQ (reference sequence). The DNA for the CDR3 is TGTGCCAGCAGCTCCGGCGGGGGCCTCTACAATGAGCAGTTCTTC. Translation gives CASSSGGGLYNEQFF.

This clonotype was counted at least ten times. The chain employs TRBV20-1 and TRBJ2-7; either TRBD1 or TRBD2 may fit D (5 bases each). The CDR3 is 13 residues long. The germline V gene encodes CDR1 DFQATT and CDR2 SNEGSKA (reference sequence). V dropped 6 bases and J dropped 2 bases, with 14 bases sitting between them. The CDR3 nucleotides read TGCAGTGCCCGGGACGGCAGGCCCTACGAGCAGTACTTC. Translated: CSARDGRPYEQYF.

This clonotype has just a few counts. The chain has TRBV7-9 and TRBJ1-1; D is possibly TRBD1 (6 bases). The CDR3 is 14 amino acids. The V and J ends lost 1 base and 7 bases respectively, with 13 bases between them. Germline assignment: CDR1 SEHNR and CDR2 FQNEAQ (reference sequence). In nucleotides, the CDR3 is TGTGCCAGCAGCTTAGATAGGCAGGGGTTTGAAGCTTTCTTT. Amino acid sequence: CASSLDRQGFEAFF.

This clonotype was seen at least ten times. V and J are TRBV6-5 and TRBJ2-5; maybe TRBD2 (7 bases). CDR1 and CDR2 from the germline V gene are MNHEY and SVGAGI. The V gene lost 6 bases and the J gene lost 1 base, with 15 bases spanning the gap. This CDR3 spans 15 amino acids. In nucleotides, the CDR3 is TGTGCCAGCAGACCACGGGGGGCGGTCCAAGAGACCCAGTACTTC. Encoded protein: CASRPRGAVQETQYF.

J is TRBJ2-2 and V is TRBV20-1, with D hard to call. V lost 2 bases and J lost 7, with 11 bases in between. Germline V CDR1 and CDR2: DFQATT, SNEGSKA (reference sequence). The CDR3 length is 13 residues. The CDR3 sequence is CSARFITGGELFF. CDR3 nucleotides: TGCAGTGCTAGATTCATCACCGGCGGGGAGCTGTTTTTT.

In this sample, this clonotype turned up many times. V gene TRBV6-5 combines with J gene TRBJ2-7, with D possibly TRBD1 on 6 matching bases. V lost 5 bases and J lost 3, with 11 bases in between. The CDR3 consists of 13 residues. Germline values: CDR1 MNHEY, CDR2 SVGAGI. CDR3 DNA: TGTGCCAGCAGTAGGACAGAGAACTACGAGCAGTACTTC. Encoded protein: CASSRTENYEQYF.

This clonotype has at least ten counts. The rearrangement uses TRBV7-2 and TRBJ2-6; 7 nucleotides match TRBD1. The CDR3 is 17 residues long. V was clipped by 2 bases and J by 4 bases; unmatched bases: 8. Germline assignment: CDR1 SGHTA and CDR2 FQGNSA. CDR3 sequence (DNA): TGTGCCAGCAGCTTACAAGGACAGGCGTCCGGGGCCAACGTCCTGACTTTC. Protein: CASSLQGQASGANVLTF. Full variable domain (missing parts from reference TRBV7-2 and TRBJ2-6): GAGVSQSPSNKVTEKGKDVELRCDPISGHTALYWYRQSLGQGLEFLIYFQGNSAPDKSGLPSDRFSAERTGGSVSTLTIQRTQQEDSAVYLCASSLQGQASGANVLTFGAGSRLTVL.

For this clonotype: The junction and the germline gene differ at one end; a read error may be behind it. The V call is TRBV6-6, the J call TRBJ2-7; TRBD1 matches 9 bases. The CDR3 loop spans 14 amino acids. Germline V CDR1 and CDR2: MNHNY, SVGAGI (reference sequence). The CDR3 nucleotides read TGTGTCAGCAGTTACCGGGACAGGGTACACGGGCAGTACTTC. Translated: CVSSYRDRVHGQYF.

The genes are TRBV27 and TRBJ1-1, with D perhaps matching TRBD1 (6 bases). CDR3 length equals 15 residues. Germline V lookup: CDR1 MNHEY, CDR2 SMNVEV (reference sequence). The V end was cut by 4 bases, the J end by 3 bases, with 15 bases between. The DNA of the CDR3 is TGTGCCAGCAGTTCAGGCCATAGGGGGTACACTGAAGCTTTCTTT. Amino acid sequence: CASSSGHRGYTEAFF.

The chain combines TRBV20-1 with TRBJ1-5, with D unclear. Germline V gives CDR1 DFQATT, CDR2 SNEGSKA (reference sequence). The CDR3 extends over 14 amino acids. V dropped 6 bases and J dropped 7 bases, with 19 bases sitting between them. The DNA for the CDR3 is TGCAGTGCCCGGGTGGAGGGAGGTGGACAGCCCCAGCATTTT. Translated: CSARVEGGGQPQHF.

This chain uses TRBV6-5 with TRBJ2-1, with TRBD2 matching 7 bases. The CDR3 sequence is 16 residues long. The germline V gene has CDR1 MNHEY and CDR2 SVGAGI. Trimming removed 6 bases from V and 1 base from J; junction bases left unmatched: 9. The CDR3 is CASSTTSGNSYNEQFF. The CDR3 coding sequence is TGTGCCAGCAGCACCACCAGCGGGAATTCCTACAATGAGCAGTTCTTC.

About this clonotype itself: One base away lies a much larger clone, so this may be a sequencing read error. The chain joins TRBV12-3 or TRBV12-4 to TRBJ2-4, with 9 bases identical to TRBD2. This CDR3 comprises 16 residues. Losses at the gene ends were 1 base for V and 13 bases for J; bases not matched to a gene: 14. The CDR3 coding sequence is TGTGCCAGCAGTTTAGGGAGGGGACTAGCCGTCTATGAGCAGTACTTC. Its translation is CASSLGRGLAVYEQYF.

This clonotype was detected ten times or more. This sequence joins TRBV29-1 and TRBJ2-1; the D gene is possibly TRBD2 (5 bases). V was shortened by 0 bases and J by 3 bases, with 12 bases between the two germline ends. CDR3 length: 15 amino acids. Germline V gives CDR1 SQVTM, CDR2 ANQGSEA. The CDR3 loop reads CSVEDQQRSYNEQFF. CDR3 in DNA: TGCAGCGTTGAAGATCAACAGCGGAGCTACAATGAGCAGTTCTTC.

Concerning this clonotype: A much larger clone lies a single base off, so this may be a read error. The genes are TRBV6-5 and TRBJ2-1, with a possible D match to TRBD1 (6 bases). Germline V gives CDR1 MNHEY, CDR2 SVGAGI. The CDR3 sequence is 15 residues long. In nucleotides, the CDR3 is TGTGCCGGCAGCCTCACAGGGAACTCCTACAATGAGCAGTTCTTC. Residues: CAGSLTGNSYNEQFF.

V is TRBV29-1 and J is TRBJ2-7; a possible D gene is TRBD2 (6 bases). This CDR3 is 12 amino acids long. Germline CDR1 and CDR2: SQVTM and ANQGSEA. V gave up 5 bases and J gave up 3 bases, with 11 bases separating them. The CDR3 loop is CSVRSGNYEQYF. CDR3 nucleotides: TGCAGCGTTCGTAGCGGAAACTACGAGCAGTACTTC.

The chain uses TRBV5-1 and TRBJ2-7; the match to TRBD1 covers 7 bases. The germline V gene has CDR1 SGHRS and CDR2 YFSETQ. This CDR3 comprises 14 residues. V was clipped by 4 bases and J by 5 bases; unmatched bases: 9. The CDR3 bases are TGCGCCAGCAGCGGACCGGGACAGAGGGACGAGCAGTACTTC. Translation gives CASSGPGQRDEQYF.

This clonotype was seen ten or more times. This chain uses TRBV20-1 with TRBJ1-2, with a tentative D call TRBD1 (5 bases). CDR3 length: 14 amino acids. Deletions cut 6 bases from V and 4 bases from J, with 18 bases between. In germline, CDR1 is DFQATT, CDR2 SNEGSKA (reference sequence). CDR3 region: CSAPTGEEGYGYTF. The CDR3 nucleotides are TGCAGTGCCCCAACGGGGGAGGAAGGCTATGGCTACACCTTC.

The rearrangement uses TRBV7-2 and TRBJ1-2; 12 bases fit TRBD1. In germline, CDR1 is SGHTA, CDR2 FQGNSA. This CDR3 is 15 amino acids long. Trimming removed 2 bases from V and 7 bases from J; junction bases left unmatched: 5. CDR3 in amino acids: CASSLRDRGPVGYTF. The CDR3, as DNA: TGTGCCAGCAGCTTACGGGACAGGGGGCCGGTTGGCTACACCTTC. The complete variable domain, with remaining parts taken from reference TRBV7-2 and TRBJ1-2, reads GAGVSQSPSNKVTEKGKDVELRCDPISGHTALYWYRQSLGQGLEFLIYFQGNSAPDKSGLPSDRFSAERTGGSVSTLTIQRTQQEDSAVYLCASSLRDRGPVGYTFGSGTRLTVV.

As regards this clonotype: Compared with germline, one end of the junction differs, possibly owing to a read error. The gene calls are TRBV7-3 and TRBJ2-5, with no clear D. Per the germline V gene, CDR1 is SGHTA and CDR2 is FQGTGA. This CDR3 comprises 14 residues. CDR3 amino acids: CVSSLGSYQETQYF. The CDR3 coding sequence is TGTGTCAGCAGCTTAGGTTCCTATCAAGAGACCCAGTACTTC.

The chain carries TRBV10-3 and TRBJ2-5; TRBD1 matches 12 bases. The germline gives CDR1 ENHRY, CDR2 SYGVKD. V shed 2 bases, J shed 3 bases, and the junction held 7 bases outside the gene matches. The CDR3 contains 17 residues. CDR3 residues: CAISEPGTGGWEETQYF. CDR3 coding DNA: TGTGCCATCAGTGAGCCTGGGACAGGGGGCTGGGAAGAGACCCAGTACTTC.

This clonotype occurred many times. V and J are TRBV5-1 and TRBJ2-4; the D gene is possibly TRBD1 (5 bases). The J call may be faulty, since TRBJ2-7 better matches the DNA end. Per the germline V gene, CDR1 is SGHRS and CDR2 is YFSETQ. The CDR3 contains 12 residues. CDR3 residues: CASCEQESEQYF. In DNA, the CDR3 is TGCGCCAGCTGCGAACAGGAGAGCGAGCAGTACTTC.